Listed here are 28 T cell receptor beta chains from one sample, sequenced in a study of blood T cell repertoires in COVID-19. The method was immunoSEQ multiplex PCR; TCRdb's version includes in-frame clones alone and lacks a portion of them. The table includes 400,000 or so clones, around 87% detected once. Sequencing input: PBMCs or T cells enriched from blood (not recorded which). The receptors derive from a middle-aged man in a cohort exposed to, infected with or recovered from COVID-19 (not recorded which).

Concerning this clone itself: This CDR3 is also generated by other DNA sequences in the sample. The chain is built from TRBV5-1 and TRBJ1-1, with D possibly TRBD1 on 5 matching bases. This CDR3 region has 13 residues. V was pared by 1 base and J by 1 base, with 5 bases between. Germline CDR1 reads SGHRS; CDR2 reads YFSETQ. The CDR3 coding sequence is TGCGCCAGCAGCTTGAGGGGGAACACTGAAGCTTTCTTT. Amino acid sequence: CASSLRGNTEAFF.

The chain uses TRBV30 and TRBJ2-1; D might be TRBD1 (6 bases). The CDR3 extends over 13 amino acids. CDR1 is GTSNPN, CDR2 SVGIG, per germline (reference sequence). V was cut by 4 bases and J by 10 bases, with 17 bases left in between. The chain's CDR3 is CAWTQTRGMEQFF. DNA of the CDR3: TGTGCCTGGACCCAAACAAGGGGGATGGAGCAGTTCTTC.

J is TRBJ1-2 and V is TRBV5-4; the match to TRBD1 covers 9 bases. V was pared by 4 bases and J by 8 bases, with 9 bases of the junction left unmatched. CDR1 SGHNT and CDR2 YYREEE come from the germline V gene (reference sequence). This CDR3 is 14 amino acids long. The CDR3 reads CASSAVQGAYGYTF. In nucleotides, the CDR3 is TGTGCCAGCAGCGCGGTACAGGGGGCGTACGGCTACACCTTC.

CDR3 sequence reads: CASSYRRANYGYTF. For the CDR3, the DNA is TGTGCCAGCAGTTACAGGAGAGCTAACTATGGCTACACCTTC. The chain joins TRBV6-5 to TRBJ1-2; D is uncertain. Between the trimmed V and J ends, which lost 2 bases and 0 bases, there was a span of 7 bases. The germline V gene has CDR1 MNHEY and CDR2 SVGAGI. The CDR3 covers 14 residues.

The CDR3 DNA reads as TGTGCCAGTAAATCGTACAGCTCCGACACTGAAGCTTTCTTT. Its protein is CASKSYSSDTEAFF. The chain employs TRBV19 and TRBJ1-1; D gene unclear. Trimming removed 7 bases at V and 3 bases at J, with 15 bases between. Germline V CDR1 and CDR2: LNHDA, SQIVND (reference sequence). The CDR3 has 14 residues. The whole variable domain, remainder taken from reference TRBV19 and TRBJ1-1, is DGGITQSPKYLFRKEGQNVTLSCEQNLNHDAMYWYRQDPGQGLRLIYYSQIVNDFQKGDIAEGYSVSREKKESFPLTVTSAQKNPTAFYLCASKSYSSDTEAFFGQGTRLTVV.

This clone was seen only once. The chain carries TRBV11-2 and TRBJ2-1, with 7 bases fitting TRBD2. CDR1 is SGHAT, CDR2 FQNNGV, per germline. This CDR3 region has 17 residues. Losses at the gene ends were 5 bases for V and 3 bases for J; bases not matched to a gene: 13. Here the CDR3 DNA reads TGTGCCAGCAGCGACGTTCTTGGCGGGAGATTCTACAATGAGCAGTTCTTC. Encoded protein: CASSDVLGGRFYNEQFF.

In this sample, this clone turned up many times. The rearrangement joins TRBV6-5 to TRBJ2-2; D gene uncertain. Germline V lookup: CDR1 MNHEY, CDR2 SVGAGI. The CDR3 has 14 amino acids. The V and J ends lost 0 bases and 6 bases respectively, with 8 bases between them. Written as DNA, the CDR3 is TGTGCCAGCAGTTACTCGAGTGAGGCCGGGGAGCTGTTTTTT. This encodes CASSYSSEAGELFF.

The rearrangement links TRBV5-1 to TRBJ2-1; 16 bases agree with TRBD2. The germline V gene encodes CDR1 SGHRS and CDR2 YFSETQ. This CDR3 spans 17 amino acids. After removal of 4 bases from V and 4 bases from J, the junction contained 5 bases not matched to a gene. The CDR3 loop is CASSPGTSGRVYNEQFF. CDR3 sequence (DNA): TGCGCCAGCAGCCCCGGGACTAGCGGGAGGGTTTACAATGAGCAGTTCTTC.

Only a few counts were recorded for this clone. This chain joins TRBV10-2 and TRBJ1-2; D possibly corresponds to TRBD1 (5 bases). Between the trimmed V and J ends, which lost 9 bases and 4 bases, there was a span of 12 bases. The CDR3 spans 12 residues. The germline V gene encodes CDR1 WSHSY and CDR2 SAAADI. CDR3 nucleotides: TGCGCCAGTCTCCGGGACTCCTATGGCTACACCTTC. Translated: CASLRDSYGYTF.

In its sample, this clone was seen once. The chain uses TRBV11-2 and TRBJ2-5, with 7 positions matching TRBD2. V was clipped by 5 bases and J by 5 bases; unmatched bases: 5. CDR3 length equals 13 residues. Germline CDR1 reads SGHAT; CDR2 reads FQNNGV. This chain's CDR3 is CASSTDGRETQYF. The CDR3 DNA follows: TGTGCCAGCAGCACCGACGGGAGGGAGACCCAGTACTTC.

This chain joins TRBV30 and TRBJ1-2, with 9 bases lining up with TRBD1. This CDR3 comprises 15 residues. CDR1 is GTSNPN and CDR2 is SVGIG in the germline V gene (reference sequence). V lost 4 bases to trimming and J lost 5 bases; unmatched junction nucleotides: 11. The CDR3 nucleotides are TGTGCCTGGAATATACCGGGACAGGGACGATATGGCTACACCTTC. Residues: CAWNIPGQGRYGYTF.

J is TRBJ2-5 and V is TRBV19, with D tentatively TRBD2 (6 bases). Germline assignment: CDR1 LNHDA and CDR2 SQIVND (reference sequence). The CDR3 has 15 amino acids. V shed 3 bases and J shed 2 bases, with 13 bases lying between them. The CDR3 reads CASSIRGAGQETQYF. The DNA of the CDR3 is TGTGCCAGTAGTATCCGCGGGGCGGGACAAGAGACCCAGTACTTC.

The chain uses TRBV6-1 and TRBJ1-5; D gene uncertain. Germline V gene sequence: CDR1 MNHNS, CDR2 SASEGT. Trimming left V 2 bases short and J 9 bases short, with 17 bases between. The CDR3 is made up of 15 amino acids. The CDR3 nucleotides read TGTGCCAGCAGTGAAAGGGAGGTGGAGGGCGGGCCCCAGCATTTT. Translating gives CASSEREVEGGPQHF.

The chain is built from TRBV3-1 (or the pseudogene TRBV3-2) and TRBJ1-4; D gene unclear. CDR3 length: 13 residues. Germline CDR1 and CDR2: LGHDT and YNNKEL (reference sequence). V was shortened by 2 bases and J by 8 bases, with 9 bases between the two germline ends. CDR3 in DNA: TGTGCCAGCAGCCAAACGATCTACGAAAAACTGTTTTTT. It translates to CASSQTIYEKLFF.

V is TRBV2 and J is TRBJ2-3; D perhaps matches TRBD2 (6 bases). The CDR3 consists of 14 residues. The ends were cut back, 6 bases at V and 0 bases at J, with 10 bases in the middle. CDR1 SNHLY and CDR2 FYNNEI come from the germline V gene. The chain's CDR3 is CASRSGLSTDTQYF. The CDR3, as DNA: TGTGCCAGCAGATCGGGACTCAGCACAGATACGCAGTATTTT.

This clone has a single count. CDR3 coding DNA: TGTGCCATCAGGGGCTCCGGGACTAGCGGGTCCGGTGAGCAGTTCTTC. Protein product: CAIRGSGTSGSGEQFF. The J gene is TRBJ2-1, the V gene TRBV10-3; 12 bases are a match to TRBD2. The V gene's germline CDR1 is ENHRY and CDR2 SYGVKD. The CDR3 length is 16 residues. V trimming: 6 bases; J trimming: 9 bases; junction bases outside the gene matches: 12.

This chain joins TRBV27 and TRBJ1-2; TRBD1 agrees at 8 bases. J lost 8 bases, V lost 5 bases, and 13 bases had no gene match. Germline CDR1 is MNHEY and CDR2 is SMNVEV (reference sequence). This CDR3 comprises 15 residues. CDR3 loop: CASSPGQGRIFGYTF. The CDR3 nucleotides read TGTGCCAGCAGTCCAGGACAGGGCCGTATCTTCGGCTACACCTTC.

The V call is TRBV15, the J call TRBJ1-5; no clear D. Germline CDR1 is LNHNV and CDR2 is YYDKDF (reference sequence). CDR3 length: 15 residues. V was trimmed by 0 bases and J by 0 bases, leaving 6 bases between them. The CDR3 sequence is CATSRDRLSNQPQHF. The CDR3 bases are TGTGCCACCAGCAGAGATCGACTTAGCAATCAGCCCCAGCATTTT.

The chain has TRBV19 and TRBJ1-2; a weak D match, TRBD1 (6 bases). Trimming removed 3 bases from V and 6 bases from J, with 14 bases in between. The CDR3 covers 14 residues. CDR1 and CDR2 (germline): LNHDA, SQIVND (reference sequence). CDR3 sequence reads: CASSIDQGRDGYTF. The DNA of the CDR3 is TGTGCCAGTAGTATCGACCAGGGGCGGGATGGCTACACCTTC. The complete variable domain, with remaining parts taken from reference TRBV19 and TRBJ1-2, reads DGGITQSPKYLFRKEGQNVTLSCEQNLNHDAMYWYRQDPGQGLRLIYYSQIVNDFQKGDIAEGYSVSREKKESFPLTVTSAQKNPTAFYLCASSIDQGRDGYTFGSGTRLTVV.

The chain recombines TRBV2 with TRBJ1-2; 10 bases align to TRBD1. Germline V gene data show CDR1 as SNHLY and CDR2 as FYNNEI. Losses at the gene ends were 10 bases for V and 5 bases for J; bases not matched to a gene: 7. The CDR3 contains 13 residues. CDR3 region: CATRGTGDYGYTF. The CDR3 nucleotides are TGTGCCACTAGGGGGACAGGGGATTATGGCTACACCTTC.

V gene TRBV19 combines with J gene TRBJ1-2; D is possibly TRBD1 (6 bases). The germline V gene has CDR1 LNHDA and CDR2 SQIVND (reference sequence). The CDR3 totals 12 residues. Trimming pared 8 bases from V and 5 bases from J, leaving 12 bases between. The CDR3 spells CASWDNSYGYTF. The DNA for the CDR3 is TGTGCCAGTTGGGACAATAGTTATGGCTACACCTTC.

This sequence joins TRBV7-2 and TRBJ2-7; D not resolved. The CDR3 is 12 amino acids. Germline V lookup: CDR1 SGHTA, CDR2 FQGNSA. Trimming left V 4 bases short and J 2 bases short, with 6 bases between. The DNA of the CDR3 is TGTGCCAGCAGCTCGGCGGCCTACGAGCAGTACTTC. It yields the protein CASSSAAYEQYF. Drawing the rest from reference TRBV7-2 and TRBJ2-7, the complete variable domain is GAGVSQSPSNKVTEKGKDVELRCDPISGHTALYWYRQSLGQGLEFLIYFQGNSAPDKSGLPSDRFSAERTGGSVSTLTIQRTQQEDSAVYLCASSSAAYEQYFGPGTRLTVT.

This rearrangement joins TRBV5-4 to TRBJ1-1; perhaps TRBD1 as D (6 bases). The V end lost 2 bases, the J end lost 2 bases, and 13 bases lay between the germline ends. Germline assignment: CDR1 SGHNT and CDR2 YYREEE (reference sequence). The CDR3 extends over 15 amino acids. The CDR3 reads CASSFFRGSNTEAFF. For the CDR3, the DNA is TGTGCCAGCAGCTTCTTTAGGGGGTCTAACACTGAAGCTTTCTTT. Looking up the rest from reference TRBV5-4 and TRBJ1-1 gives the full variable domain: ETGVTQSPTHLIKTRGQQVTLRCSSQSGHNTVSWYQQALGQGPQFIFQYYREEENGRGNFPPRFSGLQFPNYSSELNVNALELDDSALYLCASSFFRGSNTEAFFGQGTRLTVV.

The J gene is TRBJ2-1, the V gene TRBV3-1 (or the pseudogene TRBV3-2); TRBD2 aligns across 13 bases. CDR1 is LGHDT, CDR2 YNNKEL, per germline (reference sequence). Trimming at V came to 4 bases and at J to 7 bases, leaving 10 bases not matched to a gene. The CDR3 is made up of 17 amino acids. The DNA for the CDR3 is TGTGCCAGCAGCCGGGGACTAGCGGGAAATGATAGGAATGAGCAGTTCTTC. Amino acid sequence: CASSRGLAGNDRNEQFF.

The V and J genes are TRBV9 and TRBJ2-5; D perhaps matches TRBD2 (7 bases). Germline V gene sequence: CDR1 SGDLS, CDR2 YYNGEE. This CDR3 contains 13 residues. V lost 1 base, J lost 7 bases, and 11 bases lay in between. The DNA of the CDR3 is TGTGCCAGCAGCGTAATAGGGGGGGGGACCCAGTACTTC. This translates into CASSVIGGGTQYF. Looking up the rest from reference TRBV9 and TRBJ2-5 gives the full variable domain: DSGVTQTPKHLITATGQRVTLRCSPRSGDLSVYWYQQSLDQGLQFLIQYYNGEERAKGNILERFSAQQFPDLHSELNLSSLELGDSALYFCASSVIGGGTQYFGPGTRLLVL.

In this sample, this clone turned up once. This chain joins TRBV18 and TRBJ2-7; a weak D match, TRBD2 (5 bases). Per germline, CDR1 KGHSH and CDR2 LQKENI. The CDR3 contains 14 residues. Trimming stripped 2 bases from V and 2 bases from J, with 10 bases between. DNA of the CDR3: TGTGCCAGCTCACCAGGCGCGACTACCTACGAGCAGTACTTC. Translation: CASSPGATTYEQYF.

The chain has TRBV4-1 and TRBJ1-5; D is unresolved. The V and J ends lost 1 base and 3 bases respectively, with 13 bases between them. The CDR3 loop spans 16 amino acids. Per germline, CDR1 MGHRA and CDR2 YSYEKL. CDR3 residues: CASSQGATVTNQPQHF. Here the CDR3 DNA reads TGCGCCAGCAGCCAAGGAGCTACAGTAACCAATCAGCCCCAGCATTTT.

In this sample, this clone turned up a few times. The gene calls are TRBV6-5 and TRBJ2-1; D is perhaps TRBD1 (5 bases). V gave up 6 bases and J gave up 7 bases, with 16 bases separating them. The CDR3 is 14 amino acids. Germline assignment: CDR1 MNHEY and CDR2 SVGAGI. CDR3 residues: CASSKISKGNEQFF. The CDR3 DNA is TGTGCCAGCAGCAAAATATCTAAGGGGAATGAGCAGTTCTTC.